A single sample gave rise to the 25 T cell receptor beta chains below, sequenced in a study of cytomegalovirus exposure and HLA in healthy donors. Use of 60 Vbeta and 13 Jbeta primers characterized the PCR. Data came from immunoSEQ multiplex PCR; TCRdb stores just in-frame clones and leaves some out. The sample holds roughly 55,000 clones, roughly 70% seen once. The sequenced sample consisted of PBMCs. These receptors came from a man between 35 and 55 years old in good health and CMV-seropositive.

This clone was counted only a few times. This rearrangement joins TRBV9 to TRBJ2-7; 11 bases match TRBD2. The J segment lost 5 bases and the V segment lost 4 bases, leaving 5 bases of the junction unmatched. The germline gives CDR1 SGDLS, CDR2 YYNGEE. The CDR3 has 14 amino acids. CDR3 residues: CASSLMTSGDEQYF. CDR3 nucleotide sequence: TGTGCCAGCAGCCTTATGACTAGCGGGGACGAGCAGTACTTC.

The gene calls are TRBV12-5 and TRBJ2-6; D gene ambiguous. Trimming removed 0 bases from V and 0 bases from J, with 18 bases in between. The CDR3 totals 20 residues. Germline CDR1 and CDR2: LGHNT and FRNRAP. Here the CDR3 DNA reads TGTGCTAGTGGTTTGGTACGAAGAGGATATCGGTACTCTGGGGCCAACGTCCTGACTTTC. It translates to CASGLVRRGYRYSGANVLTF.

The chain links TRBV5-4 to TRBJ2-5; 9 nucleotides line up with TRBD2. CDR1 SGHNT and CDR2 YYREEE come from the germline V gene (reference sequence). The CDR3 contains 16 residues. V gave up 4 bases and J gave up 3 bases; unmatched junction bases: 10. CDR3 amino acids: CASSPTTSGGEETQYF. The CDR3 coding sequence is TGTGCCAGCAGCCCTACGACTAGCGGTGGCGAAGAGACCCAGTACTTC. Looking up the rest from reference TRBV5-4 and TRBJ2-5 gives the full variable domain: ETGVTQSPTHLIKTRGQQVTLRCSSQSGHNTVSWYQQALGQGPQFIFQYYREEENGRGNFPPRFSGLQFPNYSSELNVNALELDDSALYLCASSPTTSGGEETQYFGPGTRLLVL.

This chain links TRBV4-3 with TRBJ2-4; D is undetermined. Trimming took 0 bases from V and 5 from J, leaving 5 bases between them. CDR1 is LGHNA, CDR2 YSLEER, per germline. This CDR3 is 13 amino acids long. The CDR3 DNA reads as TGCGCCAGCAGCCAAGACCGGGAAAACATTCAGTACTTC. This codes for CASSQDRENIQYF.

This clone was recorded a few times. V is TRBV6-1 and J is TRBJ1-4, with 9 nucleotides matching TRBD1. V was clipped by 10 bases and J by 5 bases; unmatched bases: 8. Per germline, CDR1 MNHNS and CDR2 SASEGT. This CDR3 has 14 residues. Written as DNA, the CDR3 is TGTGCCACCCTTATGGACAGGGGAAATGAAAAACTGTTTTTT. Amino acid sequence: CATLMDRGNEKLFF.

This clone was found a few times. This chain joins TRBV6-1 and TRBJ2-5, with 10 bases identical to TRBD2. J lost 5 bases, V lost 4 bases, and 7 bases had no gene match. Germline-derived CDR1 and CDR2 are MNHNS and SASEGT. This CDR3 spans 15 amino acids. CDR3 DNA sequence: TGTGCCAGCAGTGTTCCAGCGGGGGGGCCCGAGACCCAGTACTTC. Protein sequence: CASSVPAGGPETQYF.

J is TRBJ1-3 and V is TRBV6-5; D possibly corresponds to TRBD1 (6 bases). The ends were cut back, 0 bases at V and 0 bases at J, with 9 bases in the middle. The length of the CDR3 is 16 residues. In germline, CDR1 is MNHEY, CDR2 SVGAGI. The CDR3 region is CASSYSPDSSGNTIYF. In DNA form, the CDR3 reads TGTGCCAGCAGTTACTCCCCGGACAGCTCTGGAAACACCATATATTTT.

The chain employs TRBV10-1 and TRBJ2-3; 7 nucleotides match TRBD2. The CDR3 sequence is 14 residues long. The ends lost 2 bases at V and 5 bases at J; junction bases unmatched: 4. Germline V CDR1 and CDR2: WNHNN, SYGVQD (reference sequence). In DNA, the CDR3 is TGCGCCAGCAGTGAGGGGGGGGAACAAGATACGCAGTATTTT. The encoded protein is CASSEGGEQDTQYF.

The V and J genes are TRBV5-4 and TRBJ2-7; TRBD1 matches 10 bases. V gave up 1 base and J gave up 7 bases; unmatched junction bases: 17. Per germline, CDR1 SGHNT and CDR2 YYREEE (reference sequence). The CDR3 runs 18 residues. CDR3 sequence reads: CASSLFKSSDRGTEEQYF. As DNA, the CDR3 is TGTGCCAGCAGCTTGTTTAAAAGCTCGGACAGGGGGACCGAAGAGCAGTACTTC.

Details on this clone: In the same sample, other DNA sequences code for this CDR3. The rearrangement uses TRBV7-9 and TRBJ2-7, with TRBD2 matching over 13 bases. The CDR3 contains 16 residues. CDR1 SEHNR and CDR2 FQNEAQ come from the germline V gene (reference sequence). After removal of 4 bases from V and 1 base from J, the junction contained 4 bases not matched to a gene. CDR3 amino acids: CASSSQTSGGSYEQYF. The DNA of the CDR3 is TGTGCCAGCAGCTCGCAGACTAGCGGGGGGTCCTACGAGCAGTACTTC.

The J gene is TRBJ1-2, the V gene TRBV6-4, with 10 bases lining up with TRBD1. This CDR3 has 13 amino acids. The junction had 4 bases not matched to a gene; V was cut back by 4 bases and J by 8 bases. Germline CDR1 is MRHNA and CDR2 is SNTAGT. The CDR3 sequence: CASSAPTGGGYTF. In DNA form, the CDR3 reads TGTGCCAGCAGTGCCCCGACAGGGGGCGGCTACACCTTC.

This clone has just a few counts. The J gene is TRBJ2-7, the V gene TRBV5-5, with D possibly matching TRBD1 (7 bases). V was cut by 4 bases and J by 0 bases, with 11 bases left in between. The CDR3 runs 14 residues. Germline lookup yields CDR1 SGHKS and CDR2 YYEKEE (reference sequence). CDR3 DNA: TGTGCCAGCAGCCAGGGGGGCTACTCCTACGAGCAGTACTTC. Amino acid sequence: CASSQGGYSYEQYF.

The chain combines TRBV6-5 with TRBJ2-3; no definite D call. The CDR3 totals 15 residues. Trimming took off 8 bases at V and 0 bases at J, with 15 bases between the two ends. Germline V gene lookup returns CDR1 MNHEY and CDR2 SVGAGI. The CDR3: CASSKQDFSTDTQYF. CDR3 DNA: TGTGCCAGCTCCAAACAAGATTTTAGCACAGATACGCAGTATTTT.

This clone was seen a few times. The chain uses TRBV30 and TRBJ2-3; TRBD2 aligns across 10 bases. CDR1 GTSNPN and CDR2 SVGIG come from the germline V gene (reference sequence). This CDR3 comprises 14 residues. J gave up 3 bases and V 0 bases, and 0 bases lay outside the gene matches. The CDR3 sequence is CAWSVAGGTDTQYF. CDR3 nucleotide sequence: TGTGCCTGGAGTGTAGCGGGGGGGACAGATACGCAGTATTTT.

The genes are TRBV5-4 and TRBJ1-4; D is possibly TRBD1 (5 bases). Germline V gives CDR1 SGHNT, CDR2 YYREEE (reference sequence). V was cut by 0 bases and J by 10 bases, with 13 bases left in between. This CDR3 is built from 14 residues. CDR3 sequence: CASSLAGVGGKLFF. In DNA, the CDR3 is TGTGCCAGCAGCTTGGCGGGGGTTGGCGGAAAACTGTTTTTT.

This chain connects TRBV29-1 to TRBJ2-7; 8 nucleotides match TRBD1. This CDR3 is built from 14 residues. The ends lost 0 bases at V and 8 bases at J; junction bases unmatched: 9. Germline CDR1 SQVTM, CDR2 ANQGSEA. This chain's CDR3 is CSVEEGRTGFKQYF. DNA for the CDR3: TGCAGCGTTGAAGAGGGACGGACAGGGTTCAAGCAGTACTTC.

This chain links TRBV7-2 with TRBJ1-4; no reliable D call. The germline V gene encodes CDR1 SGHTA and CDR2 FQGNSA. Between the trimmed V and J ends, which lost 1 base and 5 bases, there was a span of 14 bases. The CDR3 covers 16 residues. CDR3 amino acids: CASSLEGDYFNEKLFF. CDR3 sequence (DNA): TGTGCCAGCAGCTTAGAGGGAGACTACTTCAATGAAAAACTGTTTTTT.

This clone was observed a few times. The CDR3 nucleotides read TGCGCCAGCAGCTTGGTTACGAGCACTGAAGCTTTCTTT. Translating gives CASSLVTSTEAFF. The V call is TRBV5-1, the J call TRBJ1-1; the D is unclear. The CDR3 consists of 13 residues. With 0 bases removed from V and 4 bases from J, the gap between germline ends came to 7 bases. The germline V gene has CDR1 SGHRS and CDR2 YFSETQ.

The V gene is TRBV29-1, the J gene TRBJ1-1; 8 nucleotides agree with TRBD1. Germline CDR1 SQVTM, CDR2 ANQGSEA. The trim removed 4 bases at V and 1 base at J, leaving 11 bases unmatched. The CDR3 loop spans 16 amino acids. The CDR3 here is CSVGGAGGRRNTEAFF. DNA of the CDR3: TGCAGCGTTGGAGGGGCAGGGGGCAGAAGGAACACTGAAGCTTTCTTT.

This clone was observed a single time. The chain recombines TRBV21-1 with TRBJ1-5. TRBV21-1 is designated a pseudogene. CDR3 size: 17 residues. DNA for the CDR3: TGTGCCAGCAGCAAAAAGAATTATACCGGGTCCAATCAGCCCCAGCATTTT. Its protein is CASSKKNYTGSNQPQHF.

This clone was detected a few times. V usage is TRBV5-1 and J usage is TRBJ2-5; D not certain. Germline V lookup: CDR1 SGHRS, CDR2 YFSETQ. Trimming cost V 0 bases and J 2 bases, with 5 bases left between them. The CDR3 totals 13 residues. The CDR3 DNA is TGCGCCAGCAGCTTGGGAGAACAAGAGACCCAGTACTTC. This gives the protein CASSLGEQETQYF.

The V and J genes are TRBV30 and TRBJ2-5; no reliable D call. This CDR3 has 12 residues. Germline loops: CDR1 GTSNPN, CDR2 SVGIG (reference sequence). V shed 2 bases and J shed 5 bases, with 9 bases lying between them. The CDR3 sequence is CAWSPLSETQYF. The CDR3 nucleotides are TGTGCCTGGAGTCCCCTTTCGGAGACCCAGTACTTC.

This clone was detected only once. The chain employs TRBV6-1 and TRBJ1-2, with D hard to call. Germline V gives CDR1 MNHNS, CDR2 SASEGT. Trimming took 7 bases from V and 5 from J, leaving 17 bases between them. The CDR3 extends over 14 amino acids. The DNA of the CDR3 is TGTGCCAGCAAGGGAGGATTTTTGGGTTATGGCTACACCTTC. It encodes CASKGGFLGYGYTF.

The chain recombines TRBV5-1 with TRBJ2-7; D ambiguous. There are 13 residues in the CDR3. Per the germline V gene, CDR1 is SGHRS and CDR2 is YFSETQ. Trimming took 2 bases from V and 0 from J, leaving 6 bases between them. DNA for the CDR3: TGCGCCAGCAGCTTCTCTAGCTCCTACGAGCAGTACTTC. It codes for CASSFSSSYEQYF.

The rearrangement joins TRBV10-3 to TRBJ1-1; D is unclear. CDR3 length: 15 residues. Germline assignment: CDR1 ENHRY and CDR2 SYGVKD. V lost 1 base, J lost 1 base, and 10 bases lay in between. The CDR3 DNA reads as TGTGCCATCAGTGAGTGGGGTGGGAGGAACACTGAAGCTTTCTTT. As protein: CAISEWGGRNTEAFF.